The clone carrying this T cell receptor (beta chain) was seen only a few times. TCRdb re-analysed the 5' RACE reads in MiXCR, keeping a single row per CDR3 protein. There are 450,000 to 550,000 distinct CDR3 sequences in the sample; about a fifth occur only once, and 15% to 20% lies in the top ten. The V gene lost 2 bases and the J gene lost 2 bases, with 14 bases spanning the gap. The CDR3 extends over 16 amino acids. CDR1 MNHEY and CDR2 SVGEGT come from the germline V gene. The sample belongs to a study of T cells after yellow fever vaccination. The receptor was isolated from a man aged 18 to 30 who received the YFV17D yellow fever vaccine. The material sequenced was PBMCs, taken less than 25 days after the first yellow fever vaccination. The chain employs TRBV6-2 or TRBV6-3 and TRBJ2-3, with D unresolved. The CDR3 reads CASSYTDPIVTDTQYF. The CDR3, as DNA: TGTGCCAGCAGTTACACGGACCCCATCGTCACAGATACGCAGTATTTT.